This T cell receptor (beta chain) was documented in a study of T cells in Graves' hyperthyroidism and ophthalmopathy. The study's findings and limits: Ophthalmopathy cases were set apart from stable hyperthyroidism by a 13 V-J model.

It was RNA transcripts that yielded the amplified TCR beta CDR3 regions. An initial round of RT-PCR targeting the TCR CDR3 relied on the HTBI primer set. Via MiXCR, TCRdb re-called the multiplex PCR reads, giving one row per CDR3 protein. This sample has about 560,000 distinct CDR3 sequences; about half occur once, and the top ten carry roughly 8.2%. The CDR3 loop spans 16 amino acids. V was shortened by 3 bases and J by 0 bases, with 12 bases between the two germline ends. Germline-derived CDR1 and CDR2 are ENHRY and SYGVKD. This clonotype was seen more than once but under ten times. Its antigen is unidentified.

The sequenced sample consisted of peripheral blood or thyroid tissue (not recorded which). The rearrangement joins TRBV10-3 to TRBJ1-5; D gene ambiguous. The receptor was derived from a woman aged 18-35 years with Graves' hyperthyroidism. The CDR3 here is CAISETRSGSNQPQHF. In DNA, the CDR3 is TGTGCCATCAGTGAAACTAGGTCGGGTAGCAATCAGCCCCAGCATTTT.